The 17 T cell receptor beta chains below all came from one sample that was sequenced in a study of glioma-infiltrating T cells. The iRepertoire nested amplicon-rescue multiplex PCR amplified TCR alpha and beta CDR3s from RNA. TCRdb re-called the multiplex PCR reads with MiXCR, one entry per CDR3 protein. Seen here are a few hundred thousand distinct CDR3 sequences, around 38% observed once, and the top ten hold around 12%. The sample taken for sequencing was glioma tissue, nonneoplastic brain tissue, or PBMCs (not recorded which). These receptors were collected from a human donor with low-grade glioma or glioblastoma, undergoing nonglioma brain surgery, or in good health (not recorded which).

The V call is TRBV7-2, the J call TRBJ2-1; 7 nucleotides agree with TRBD1. The CDR3 loop spans 18 amino acids. Germline assignment: CDR1 SGHTA and CDR2 FQGNSA. V gave up 5 bases and J gave up 2 bases; unmatched junction bases: 15. The CDR3 nucleotides read TGTGCCAGCAGCGCGCCAAGGACAGGCGCTCTAACCTACAATGAGCAGTTCTTC. Translation: CASSAPRTGALTYNEQFF.

Here the CDR3 DNA reads TGCAGTGCTTCGGACAGGAGGGCCCAGCATTTT. Translated, it gives CSASDRRAQHF. The V gene is TRBV20-1, the J gene TRBJ1-5, with 7 bases identical to TRBD1. This CDR3 has 11 amino acids. Germline V gives CDR1 DFQATT, CDR2 SNEGSKA (reference sequence). Germline trimming cut 5 bases from V and 11 bases from J; bases unmatched to any gene: 6.

This rearrangement joins TRBV20-1 to TRBJ2-2; the match to TRBD1 covers 7 bases. Per the germline V gene, CDR1 is DFQATT and CDR2 is SNEGSKA (reference sequence). The ends lost 3 bases at V and 0 bases at J; junction bases unmatched: 4. This CDR3 has 15 residues. DNA of the CDR3: TGCAGTGCTAGTCGGGGACAGACGAACACCGGGGAGCTGTTTTTT. It codes for CSASRGQTNTGELFF.

The J gene is TRBJ2-3, the V gene TRBV15, with D possibly TRBD1 on 6 matching bases. The ends were cut back, 3 bases at V and 3 bases at J, with 16 bases in the middle. The CDR3 runs to 16 residues. CDR1 is LNHNV and CDR2 is YYDKDF in the germline V gene (reference sequence). The CDR3 spells CATSSPVQGITDTQYF. CDR3 sequence (DNA): TGTGCCACCAGCAGTCCTGTACAGGGAATTACAGATACGCAGTATTTT.

This clonotype came up many times. The chain has TRBV27 and TRBJ1-5; 8 bases agree with TRBD1. Germline V gives CDR1 MNHEY, CDR2 SMNVEV (reference sequence). The length of the CDR3 is 15 residues. V lost 0 bases, J lost 6 bases, and 4 bases stayed unmatched. This CDR3 is CASSLSPDRVQPQHF. The CDR3 region has the DNA TGTGCCAGCAGTTTATCCCCGGACAGGGTTCAGCCCCAGCATTTT.

Note on this clonotype: The junction departs from germline at one end; a sequencing error may be responsible. The chain joins TRBV20-1 to TRBJ1-1, with 8 bases aligning to TRBD1. The CDR3 is made up of 14 amino acids. Germline V CDR1 and CDR2: DFQATT, SNEGSKA (reference sequence). The CDR3, as DNA: TGCAGTGCTAGAGATCCAGGGGGCAATTCTGAAGCTTTGTTT. It specifies CSARDPGGNSEALF.

A word on this clonotype: A much bigger clone sits one base away, suggesting this may be a read error. The chain links TRBV28 to TRBJ1-2; the D gene is possibly TRBD1 (5 bases). The germline CDR1 and CDR2 sequences are MDHEN and SYDVKM. The CDR3 runs 14 residues. The CDR3 here is CAGSLGRQTYGYTF. CDR3 coding DNA: TGTGCCGGCAGTTTGGGGCGGCAGACCTATGGCTACACCTTC.

The chain couples TRBV13 to TRBJ2-7; D may be TRBD1 (6 bases). The V end was cut by 5 bases, the J end by 3 bases, with 14 bases between. The CDR3 length is 14 residues. Germline V lookup: CDR1 PRHDT, CDR2 FYEKMQ (reference sequence). DNA for the CDR3: TGTGCCAGCAGCCATAGGGGGAGAGGCTACGAGCAGTACTTC. Amino acids: CASSHRGRGYEQYF.

To note about this clonotype: With a much larger clone just one base away, this may be a read error. The V and J genes are TRBV20-1 and TRBJ2-7, with D maybe TRBD1 (6 bases). This CDR3 is built from 14 residues. Trimming took off 3 bases at V and 2 bases at J, with 14 bases between the two ends. The V gene's germline CDR1 is DFQATT and CDR2 SNEGSKA (reference sequence). CDR3 nucleotides: TGCAGTGCTAGTTACCGGGACATCACCTACGAGCAGTACTTC. Amino acid sequence: CSASYRDITYEQYF.

The chain employs TRBV20-1 and TRBJ2-7; 10 bases align to TRBD2. Germline V CDR1 and CDR2: DFQATT, SNEGSKA (reference sequence). The CDR3 is made up of 16 amino acids. The V segment lost 6 bases and the J segment 7 bases; nucleotides outside the gene matches: 18. The CDR3 protein is CSARRLAGVSVGEQYF. The DNA for the CDR3 is TGCAGTGCCAGACGGCTAGCGGGAGTTTCCGTGGGAGAGCAGTACTTC.

This clonotype was picked up many times. J is TRBJ2-5 and V is TRBV27; D may be TRBD1 (5 bases). The V end lost 7 bases, the J end lost 2 bases, and 17 bases lay between the germline ends. This CDR3 has 15 residues. Germline assignment: CDR1 MNHEY and CDR2 SMNVEV (reference sequence). The CDR3 is CASTFQGDSQETQYF. CDR3 nucleotide sequence: TGTGCCAGCACCTTCCAGGGTGACTCACAAGAGACCCAGTACTTC.

Turning to this clonotype: Since a much larger clone is just one base distant, this may be a read error. The chain recombines TRBV27 with TRBJ2-7; no clear D. TRBJ2-5 matches the DNA end more closely, so the J call is doubtful. This CDR3 spans 14 amino acids. CDR1 and CDR2 from the germline V gene are MNHEY and SMNVEV (reference sequence). The CDR3 DNA follows: TGTGCCAGCAGCCCACGCCTCCCTCAAGAGACCCAGTACTTC. Its translation: CASSPRLPQETQYF.

Many counts were recorded for this clonotype. The CDR3 DNA reads TGTGCCAGCAGTTACTCGGTCGGGACAGGAGCAGATACGCAGTATTTT. It yields the protein CASSYSVGTGADTQYF. The rearrangement links TRBV6-5 to TRBJ2-3, with 8 nucleotides matching TRBD1. The ends lost 0 bases at V and 4 bases at J; junction bases unmatched: 6. The CDR3 has 16 amino acids. Germline CDR1 reads MNHEY; CDR2 reads SVGAGI.

This clonotype has a handful of counts. The V call is TRBV4-1, the J call TRBJ1-1; a weak D match, TRBD1 (5 bases). Germline CDR1 is MGHRA and CDR2 is YSYEKL. The CDR3 runs 15 residues. V lost 4 bases and J 0 bases, leaving 12 bases between the germline ends. The DNA of the CDR3 is TGCGCCAGCAGCCGGATCAGGACAATGAACACTGAAGCTTTCTTT. This sequence encodes CASSRIRTMNTEAFF.

As for this clonotype: This clone may be a read error of a much larger clone one base away. The rearrangement uses TRBV6-2 or TRBV6-3 and TRBJ2-7; D gene uncertain. CDR3 length: 15 residues. Germline loops: CDR1 MNHEY, CDR2 SVGEGT. CDR3 DNA: TGTGCCAGCAGTTTCCAGGACGGCACGATCTACGTGCAGTACTTC. It specifies CASSFQDGTIYVQYF.

This clonotype was observed many times. The gene calls are TRBV28 and TRBJ2-3, with 8 positions matching TRBD1. Germline loops: CDR1 MDHEN, CDR2 SYDVKM. V dropped 6 bases and J dropped 1; count of bases not matched to a gene: 6. The CDR3 has 15 amino acids. The CDR3 reads CASSKGQGGTDTQYF. The CDR3 region has the DNA TGTGCCAGCAGCAAAGGACAGGGAGGCACAGATACGCAGTATTTT.

This clonotype was recorded a few times. This chain links TRBV4-2 with TRBJ1-2; no clear D gene. V lost 0 bases and J 8 bases, leaving 10 bases between the germline ends. The CDR3 runs to 13 residues. CDR1 is LGHNA and CDR2 is YNFKEQ in the germline V gene. The CDR3 protein is CASSQDLGGGYTF. The CDR3 DNA sequence: TGTGCCAGCAGCCAAGATTTAGGCGGGGGCTACACCTTC.